This T cell receptor (beta chain) is drawn from a study of shared clonotypes between healthy human individuals. The study's findings and limits: Relative to memory subsets, naive subsets generally showed larger estimated richness.

Trimming took 3 bases from V and 1 from J, leaving 12 bases between them. From germline, CDR1 is SEHNR and CDR2 FQNEAQ (reference sequence). The CDR3 extends over 15 amino acids. Of note for this clone: Antigen: not known.

Clones were sequenced by immunoSEQ multiplex PCR, and TCRdb holds only the in-frame ones, with some missing. The table includes roughly 2.5 million clones, 85% to 95% detected once. The specimen sequenced was naive CD4+ T cells sorted from blood. As to subset: CD45RA+ positively selected. The genes are TRBV7-9 and TRBJ2-5, with a weak D call TRBD2 (6 bases). The clonotype comes from a man aged 18 to 30 in good health. The CDR3 DNA reads as TGTGCCAGCAGCTTCGTTAGGACTATCCAAGAGACCCAGTACTTC. Its protein product is CASSFVRTIQETQYF.